The clone carrying this TCR beta chain has a handful of counts. Its specificity is unknown. V lost 1 base and J 2 bases, leaving 7 bases between the germline ends. The germline CDR1 and CDR2 sequences are DFQATT and SNEGSKA (reference sequence). There are 13 residues in the CDR3. This specimen belongs to a study of blood T cells in healthy people across ages. Notes on the study in general: Donor CMV infection status was unknown, possibly confounding age-related changes in expanded clonotypes. Naive T cell percentage and TCR beta diversity correlated strongly.

The authors ran a second PCR of about 7 to 11 cycles using a sample-barcoded 5' primer and a J-beta primer mix. MiXCR, applied by TCRdb to the 5' RACE reads, yields one record per CDR3 protein. The sample shows approximately 830,000 distinct CDR3 sequences, approximately 65% of them seen only once. The receptor was isolated from a man aged 25-45 years in good health. The V gene is TRBV20-1, the J gene TRBJ2-3, with D hard to call. Sequencing was carried out using blood. CDR3 region: CSARVGFTDTQYF. The CDR3 DNA sequence: TGCAGTGCTAGAGTAGGCTTCACAGATACGCAGTATTTT.